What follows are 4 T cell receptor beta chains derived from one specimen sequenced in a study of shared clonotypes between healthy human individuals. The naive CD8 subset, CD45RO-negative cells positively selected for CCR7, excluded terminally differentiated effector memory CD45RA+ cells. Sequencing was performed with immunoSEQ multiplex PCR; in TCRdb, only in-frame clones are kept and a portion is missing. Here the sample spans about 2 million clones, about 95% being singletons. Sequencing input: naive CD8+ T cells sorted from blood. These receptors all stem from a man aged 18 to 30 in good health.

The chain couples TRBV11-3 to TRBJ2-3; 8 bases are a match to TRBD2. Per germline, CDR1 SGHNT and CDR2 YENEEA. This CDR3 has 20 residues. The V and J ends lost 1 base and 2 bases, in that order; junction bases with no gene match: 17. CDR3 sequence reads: CASSLGGRWWAGGNTDTQYF. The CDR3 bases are TGTGCCAGCAGCTTAGGAGGGAGATGGTGGGCGGGAGGCAACACAGATACGCAGTATTTT.

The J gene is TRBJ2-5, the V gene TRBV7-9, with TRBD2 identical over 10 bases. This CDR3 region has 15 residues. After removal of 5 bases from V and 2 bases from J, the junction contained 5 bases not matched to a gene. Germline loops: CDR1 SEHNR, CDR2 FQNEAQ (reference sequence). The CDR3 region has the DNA TGTGCCAGCAGCCCTAGCGGGGGAATACAAGAGACCCAGTACTTC. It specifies CASSPSGGIQETQYF.

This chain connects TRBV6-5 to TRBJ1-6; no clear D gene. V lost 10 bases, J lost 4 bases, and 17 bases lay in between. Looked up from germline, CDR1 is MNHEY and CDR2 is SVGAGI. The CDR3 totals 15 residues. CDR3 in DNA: TGTGCCACCCTGAGGATAGGCCCATATAATTCACCCCTCCACTTT. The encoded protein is CATLRIGPYNSPLHF.

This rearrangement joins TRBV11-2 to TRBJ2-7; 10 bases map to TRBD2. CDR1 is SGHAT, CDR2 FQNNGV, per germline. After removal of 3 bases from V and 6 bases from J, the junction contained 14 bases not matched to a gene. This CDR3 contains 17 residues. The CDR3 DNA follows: TGTGCCAGCAGCTTTAATGAAGCGGGAGGGCCTTGGGGCGAGCAGTACTTC. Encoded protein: CASSFNEAGGPWGEQYF.